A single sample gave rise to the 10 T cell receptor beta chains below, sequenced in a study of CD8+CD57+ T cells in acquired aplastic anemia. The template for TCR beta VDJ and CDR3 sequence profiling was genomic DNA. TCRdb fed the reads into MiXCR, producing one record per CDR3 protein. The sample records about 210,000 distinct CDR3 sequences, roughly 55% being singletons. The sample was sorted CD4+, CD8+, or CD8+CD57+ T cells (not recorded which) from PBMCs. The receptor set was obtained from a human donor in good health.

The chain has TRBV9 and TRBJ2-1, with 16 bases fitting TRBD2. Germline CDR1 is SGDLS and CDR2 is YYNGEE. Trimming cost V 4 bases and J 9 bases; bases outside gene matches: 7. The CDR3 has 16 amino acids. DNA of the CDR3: TGTGCCAGCAGCTTGGGACTAGCGGGGGGGCAGGGTGAGCAGTTCTTC. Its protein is CASSLGLAGGQGEQFF.

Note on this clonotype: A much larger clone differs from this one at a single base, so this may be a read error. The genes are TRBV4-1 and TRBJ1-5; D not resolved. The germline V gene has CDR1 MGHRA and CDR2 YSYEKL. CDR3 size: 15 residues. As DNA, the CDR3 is TGCGCCAGCAGCCAGGGAGATGTTAGCAATCAGCCCCATCATTTT. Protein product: CASSQGDVSNQPHHF.

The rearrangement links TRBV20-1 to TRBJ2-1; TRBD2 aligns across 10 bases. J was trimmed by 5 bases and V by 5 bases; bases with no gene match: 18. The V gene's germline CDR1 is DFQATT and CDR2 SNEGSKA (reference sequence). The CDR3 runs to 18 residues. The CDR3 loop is CSAEGGVFGLAVNNEQFF. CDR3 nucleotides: TGCAGTGCTGAAGGGGGCGTCTTCGGACTAGCGGTAAACAATGAGCAGTTCTTC.

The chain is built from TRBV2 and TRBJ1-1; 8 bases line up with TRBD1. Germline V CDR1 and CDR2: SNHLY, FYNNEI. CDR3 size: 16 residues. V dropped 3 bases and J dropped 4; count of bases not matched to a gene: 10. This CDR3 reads CASSDLSGGAGTEAFF. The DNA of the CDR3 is TGTGCCAGCAGTGATTTGTCAGGGGGCGCGGGCACTGAAGCTTTCTTT.

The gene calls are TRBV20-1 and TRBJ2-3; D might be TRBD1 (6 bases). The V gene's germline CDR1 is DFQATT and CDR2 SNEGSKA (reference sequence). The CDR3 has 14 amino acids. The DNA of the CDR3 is TGCAGCGCCGCAAGGGACAAGGGCACAGATACGCAGTATTTT. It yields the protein CSAARDKGTDTQYF.

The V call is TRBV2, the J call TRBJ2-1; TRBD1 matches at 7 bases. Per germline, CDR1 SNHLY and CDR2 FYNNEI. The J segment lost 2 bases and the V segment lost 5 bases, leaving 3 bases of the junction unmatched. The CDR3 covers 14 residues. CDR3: CASSSDRAYNEQFF. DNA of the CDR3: TGTGCCAGCAGTTCCGACAGGGCCTACAATGAGCAGTTCTTC.

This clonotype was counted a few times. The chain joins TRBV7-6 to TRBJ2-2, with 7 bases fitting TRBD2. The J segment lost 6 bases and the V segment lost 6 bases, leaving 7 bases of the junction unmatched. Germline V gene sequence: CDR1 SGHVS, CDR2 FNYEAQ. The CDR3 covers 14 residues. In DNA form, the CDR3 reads TGTGCCAGCAGTGAGGTGGCGGGGGCCGGGGAGCTGTTTTTT. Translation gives CASSEVAGAGELFF.

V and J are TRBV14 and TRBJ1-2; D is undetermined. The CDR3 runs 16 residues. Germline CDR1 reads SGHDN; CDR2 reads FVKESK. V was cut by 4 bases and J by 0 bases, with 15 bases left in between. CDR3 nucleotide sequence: TGTGCCAGCAGCCCCTTTGGCCTCCAAGCTAACTATGGCTACACCTTC. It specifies CASSPFGLQANYGYTF. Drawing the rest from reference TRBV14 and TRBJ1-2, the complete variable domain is EAGVTQFPSHSVIEKGQTVTLRCDPISGHDNLYWYRRVMGKEIKFLLHFVKESKQDESGMPNNRFLAERTGGTYSTLKVQPAELEDSGVYFCASSPFGLQANYGYTFGSGTRLTVV.

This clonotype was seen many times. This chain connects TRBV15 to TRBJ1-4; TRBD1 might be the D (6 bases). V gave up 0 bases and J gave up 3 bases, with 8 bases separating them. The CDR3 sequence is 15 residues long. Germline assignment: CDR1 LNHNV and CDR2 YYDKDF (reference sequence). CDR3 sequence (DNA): TGTGCCACCAGCAGAGACAGGGGAGCTAATGAAAAACTGTTTTTT. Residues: CATSRDRGANEKLFF.

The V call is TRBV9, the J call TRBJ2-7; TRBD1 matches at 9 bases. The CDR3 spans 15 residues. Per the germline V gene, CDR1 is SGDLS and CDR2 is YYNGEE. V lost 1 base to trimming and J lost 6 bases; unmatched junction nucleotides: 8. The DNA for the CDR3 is TGTGCCAGCAGCGTATGGGACAGGGAAGGCATCGAGCAGTACTTC. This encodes CASSVWDREGIEQYF.